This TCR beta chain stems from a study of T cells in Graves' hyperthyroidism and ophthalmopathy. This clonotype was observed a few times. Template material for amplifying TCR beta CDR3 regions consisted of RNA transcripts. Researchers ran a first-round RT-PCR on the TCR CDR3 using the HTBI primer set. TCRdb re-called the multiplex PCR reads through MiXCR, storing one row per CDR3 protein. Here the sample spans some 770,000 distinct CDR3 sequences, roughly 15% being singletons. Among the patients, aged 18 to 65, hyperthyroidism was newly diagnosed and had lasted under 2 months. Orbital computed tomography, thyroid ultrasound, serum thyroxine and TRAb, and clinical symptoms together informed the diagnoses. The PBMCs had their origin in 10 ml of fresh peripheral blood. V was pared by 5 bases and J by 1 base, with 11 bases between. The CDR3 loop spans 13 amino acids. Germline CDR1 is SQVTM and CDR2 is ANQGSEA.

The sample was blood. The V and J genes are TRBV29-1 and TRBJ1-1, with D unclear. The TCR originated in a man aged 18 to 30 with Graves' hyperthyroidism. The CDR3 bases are TGCAGCGTTATAGGACTTCCGAACACTGAAGCTTTCTTT. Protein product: CSVIGLPNTEAFF.